These 27 T cell receptor beta chains came from one sample sequenced in a study of blood T cell repertoires in COVID-19. Some clones are missing from TCRdb's copy, which holds only in-frame ones; the method was immunoSEQ multiplex PCR. The sample has some 120,000 clones, around 79% seen once. Sequenced sample: peripheral blood. The receptors come from a man aged 80 or over with acute or convalescent COVID-19.

V and J are TRBV10-3 and TRBJ2-3; 9 bases match TRBD1. CDR1 and CDR2 (germline): ENHRY, SYGVKD. Unmatched junction bases numbered 8, after V lost 10 bases and J lost 3 bases. The CDR3 sequence is 14 residues long. CDR3 nucleotide sequence: TGTGCCAGCAAACAGGGGGCGCTAACAGATACGCAGTATTTT. Amino acid sequence: CASKQGALTDTQYF.

The rearrangement uses TRBV7-2 and TRBJ2-5; no reliable D call. The CDR3 has 13 amino acids. From germline, CDR1 is SGHTA and CDR2 FQGNSA. V was cut by 5 bases and J by 7 bases, with 14 bases left in between. The CDR3 region has the DNA TGTGCCAGCAGCCCCCCCAGCGTTAGGACCCAGTACTTC. This encodes CASSPPSVRTQYF.

V is TRBV30 and J is TRBJ1-2, with a tentative D call TRBD1 (6 bases). CDR1 is GTSNPN and CDR2 is SVGIG in the germline V gene (reference sequence). This CDR3 has 13 amino acids. The germline V and J ends were trimmed by 3 bases and 6 bases, with 14 bases remaining between them. Here the CDR3 DNA reads TGTGCCTGGAGCCAGACAGGACTCGATGGCTACACCTTC. This gives the protein CAWSQTGLDGYTF.

A few counts support this clone. The CDR3 DNA is TGTGCCAGCAGCTTAGGACAGGGAAGGGGTGGCAATCAGCCCCAGCATTTT. Translating gives CASSLGQGRGGNQPQHF. The rearrangement uses TRBV7-9 and TRBJ1-5; 7 bases are shared with TRBD1. After removal of 1 base from V and 2 bases from J, the junction contained 8 bases not matched to a gene. This CDR3 contains 17 residues. Germline values: CDR1 SEHNR, CDR2 FQNEAQ (reference sequence). Variable domain in full (rest from reference TRBV7-9 and TRBJ1-5): DTGVSQNPRHKITKRGQNVTFRCDPISEHNRLYWYRQTLGQGPEFLTYFQNEAQLEKSRLLSDRFSAERPKGSFSTLEIQRTEQGDSAMYLCASSLGQGRGGNQPQHFGDGTRLSIL.

The genes are TRBV27 and TRBJ2-7, with 10 bases fitting TRBD2. With V trimmed by 4 bases and J by 5 bases, 8 bases remained unmatched. CDR1 MNHEY and CDR2 SMNVEV come from the germline V gene (reference sequence). The CDR3 length is 15 residues. The chain's CDR3 is CASSSSGGLIHEQYF. The CDR3 bases are TGTGCCAGCAGTTCTAGCGGGGGCCTCATTCACGAGCAGTACTTC.

The chain uses TRBV5-8 and TRBJ2-7; 13 bases are shared with TRBD2. CDR1 and CDR2 (germline): SGHTS, YDEGEE. CDR3 length equals 14 residues. Trimming cost V 4 bases and J 4 bases; bases outside gene matches: 2. The CDR3 DNA reads as TGTGCCAGCAGCCCGGGACTAGCGGGGTACGAGCAGTACTTC. This codes for CASSPGLAGYEQYF.

This clone was found once. CDR3 sequence: CASSFDGVGTEAFF. The CDR3 bases are TGTGCCAGCAGCTTTGACGGGGTGGGCACTGAAGCTTTCTTT. The rearrangement joins TRBV5-4 to TRBJ1-1; no firm D call. This CDR3 has 14 residues. Trimming left V 2 bases short and J 4 bases short, with 12 bases between. Germline values: CDR1 SGHNT, CDR2 YYREEE (reference sequence).

The chain links TRBV25-1 to TRBJ2-7; a weak D match, TRBD1 (6 bases). Germline-derived CDR1 and CDR2 are MGHDK and SYGVNS. Trimming cost V 3 bases and J 3 bases, with 6 bases left between them. This CDR3 is 12 amino acids long. CDR3 sequence (DNA): TGTGCCAGCAGTGAGACAGGCTACGAGCAGTACTTC. Its translation: CASSETGYEQYF.

V usage is TRBV5-1 and J usage is TRBJ2-3; D is unresolved. V was pared by 5 bases and J by 6 bases, with 13 bases between. This CDR3 comprises 13 residues. Looked up from germline, CDR1 is SGHRS and CDR2 is YFSETQ. The CDR3 DNA reads TGCGCCAGCAGTCCCACTGATGCCGATACGCAGTATTTT. Protein product: CASSPTDADTQYF.

The chain employs TRBV10-2 and TRBJ1-3; no reliable D call. Germline V gives CDR1 WSHSY, CDR2 SAAADI. The V gene lost 0 bases and the J gene lost 14 bases, with 11 bases spanning the gap. CDR3 length: 12 residues. As DNA, the CDR3 is TGCGCCAGCAGTGAGTCCGACACTCGCCTATATTTT. Its protein product is CASSESDTRLYF.

The V gene is TRBV4-3, the J gene TRBJ2-7, with D unresolved. Trimming removed 2 bases at V and 3 bases at J, with 5 bases between. This CDR3 is 12 amino acids long. CDR1 is LGHNA, CDR2 YSLEER, per germline. The CDR3 DNA reads TGCGCCAGCAGCCAATTACTCTACGAGCAGTACTTC. It specifies CASSQLLYEQYF.

In this sample, this clone turned up once. The rearrangement uses TRBV6-5 and TRBJ1-1, with D unresolved. Germline CDR1 and CDR2: MNHEY and SVGAGI. Trimming removed 0 bases from V and 1 base from J, with 9 bases in between. The CDR3 contains 15 residues. The CDR3 nucleotides are TGTGCCAGCAGTTACTCGGAACAGCAGAACACTGAAGCTTTCTTT. It translates to CASSYSEQQNTEAFF.

The J gene is TRBJ2-7, the V gene TRBV5-5; 7 bases match TRBD1. Trimming cost V 3 bases and J 0 bases; bases outside gene matches: 9. Per the germline V gene, CDR1 is SGHKS and CDR2 is YYEKEE (reference sequence). The CDR3 totals 16 residues. Here the CDR3 DNA reads TGTGCCAGCAGCTATCGGACAGGTGGGGGCTCCTACGAGCAGTACTTC. Its protein is CASSYRTGGGSYEQYF.

The chain recombines TRBV5-1 with TRBJ2-7; a weak D match, TRBD1 (5 bases). The CDR3 consists of 15 residues. CDR1 and CDR2 (germline): SGHRS, YFSETQ. The germline V and J ends were trimmed by 5 bases and 0 bases, with 15 bases remaining between them. The CDR3 loop reads CASSLGAINSYEQYF. The DNA of the CDR3 is TGCGCCAGCAGTTTAGGGGCGATCAACTCCTACGAGCAGTACTTC.

V is TRBV18 and J is TRBJ2-1; 8 bases align to TRBD1. V lost 2 bases to trimming and J lost 9 bases; unmatched junction nucleotides: 6. CDR1 and CDR2 from the germline V gene are KGHSH and LQKENI. This CDR3 region has 14 residues. The CDR3 nucleotides read TGTGCCAGCTCACCAGTGGACAGGGTGAGTGAGCAGTTCTTC. Translation gives CASSPVDRVSEQFF.

This clone was seen ten or more times. The CDR3 region has the DNA TGTGCCAGCAGCATGCAGGGGGCGTTTCGCGAGCAGTTCTTC. Residues: CASSMQGAFREQFF. The chain joins TRBV21-1 to TRBJ2-1; TRBD1, the table's D call, was not compared with the DNA. TRBV21-1 is described as a pseudogene. The CDR3 length is 14 residues.

The chain is built from TRBV4-1 and TRBJ1-2; D uncertain. Deletions cut 4 bases from V and 4 bases from J, with 16 bases between. The CDR3 extends over 15 amino acids. Germline V gives CDR1 MGHRA, CDR2 YSYEKL. The chain's CDR3 is CASSPSSNSGYGYTF. CDR3 nucleotides: TGCGCCAGCAGCCCCTCATCGAATAGTGGCTATGGCTACACCTTC.

This clone appeared a single time. The chain recombines TRBV6-5 with TRBJ1-5; D gene uncertain. The V end was cut by 5 bases, the J end by 2 bases, with 10 bases between. Germline CDR1 and CDR2: MNHEY and SVGAGI. This CDR3 is built from 14 residues. The CDR3 region has the DNA TGTGCCAGCAGTCCTAGTGGAGGCAATCAGCCCCAGCATTTT. It encodes CASSPSGGNQPQHF.

The rearrangement links TRBV30 to TRBJ2-7; D may be TRBD1 (6 bases). Germline CDR1 reads GTSNPN; CDR2 reads SVGIG (reference sequence). Trimming cost V 3 bases and J 3 bases, with 15 bases left between them. The CDR3 runs 14 residues. The CDR3 nucleotides read TGTGCCTGGAGGAGGGGGTTATCGAACTACGAGCAGTACTTC. Its protein product is CAWRRGLSNYEQYF.

The J gene is TRBJ2-4, the V gene TRBV7-2; D may be TRBD2 (6 bases). The CDR3 extends over 13 amino acids. V lost 6 bases, J lost 8 bases, and 14 bases lay in between. Germline loops: CDR1 SGHTA, CDR2 FQGNSA. This CDR3 is CASSRESGDIQYF. The CDR3 nucleotides are TGTGCCAGCAGTCGGGAGTCGGGAGACATTCAGTACTTC.

The V and J genes are TRBV6-7 and TRBJ2-7; 10 bases are a match to TRBD1. TRBV6-7 has ORF status, its function being uncertain. The CDR3 spans 17 residues. J was trimmed by 3 bases and V by 0 bases; bases with no gene match: 8. CDR3 in DNA: TGTGCCAGCAGTTACTCGAAAAAGGACAGGGGGATCTACGAGCAGTACTTC. This translates into CASSYSKKDRGIYEQYF.

This chain uses TRBV19 with TRBJ2-7; 9 positions match TRBD2. V was pared by 2 bases and J by 3 bases, with 11 bases of the junction left unmatched. This CDR3 has 17 amino acids. The germline CDR1 and CDR2 sequences are LNHDA and SQIVND (reference sequence). The CDR3 sequence is CASSIIGSVAGDYEQYF. In DNA form, the CDR3 reads TGTGCCAGTAGTATAATCGGATCGGTAGCGGGGGACTACGAGCAGTACTTC.

The V and J genes are TRBV2 and TRBJ2-5; 8 bases match TRBD1. V gave up 8 bases and J gave up 4 bases; unmatched junction bases: 12. Germline CDR1 is SNHLY and CDR2 is FYNNEI. The CDR3 runs to 15 residues. CDR3 amino acids: CASGFDRGAGETQYF. CDR3 DNA: TGTGCCAGCGGTTTTGACAGGGGCGCGGGAGAGACCCAGTACTTC.

This clone was counted at least ten times. Other DNA sequences in this sample translate to the same CDR3. The chain joins TRBV19 to TRBJ1-2; D remains unclear. With 7 bases removed from V and 5 bases from J, the gap between germline ends came to 11 bases. The CDR3 spans 12 residues. Germline lookup yields CDR1 LNHDA and CDR2 SQIVND (reference sequence). CDR3 region: CASKEGLYGYTF. CDR3 nucleotide sequence: TGTGCCAGTAAGGAGGGCTTGTATGGCTACACCTTC.

This sequence joins TRBV5-1 and TRBJ2-2; 8 bases are a match to TRBD1. The CDR3 length is 17 residues. V gave up 1 base and J gave up 2 bases; unmatched junction bases: 7. Germline V CDR1 and CDR2: SGHRS, YFSETQ. This CDR3 is CASSLTPGQANTGELFF. The CDR3 region has the DNA TGCGCCAGCAGCTTGACACCGGGACAGGCTAACACCGGGGAGCTGTTTTTT.

This sequence joins TRBV3-1 (or the pseudogene TRBV3-2) and TRBJ2-3; TRBD2 is a possible D gene (7 bases). Germline V lookup: CDR1 LGHDT, CDR2 YNNKEL (reference sequence). The CDR3 has 15 amino acids. Trimming cost V 1 base and J 4 bases, with 12 bases left between them. The CDR3 sequence is CASSQGRGGADTQYF. CDR3 nucleotide sequence: TGTGCCAGCAGCCAAGGCAGGGGAGGGGCAGATACGCAGTATTTT.

The gene calls are TRBV25-1 and TRBJ1-2; weak D call: TRBD1 (5 bases). Trimming cost V 2 bases and J 7 bases, with 11 bases left between them. CDR1 MGHDK and CDR2 SYGVNS come from the germline V gene. This CDR3 spans 13 amino acids. CDR3 sequence (DNA): TGTGCCAGCAGTGAACAAGGGGCCGGTGGCTACACCTTC. It encodes CASSEQGAGGYTF.